The entry below describes one T cell receptor (beta chain). What this receptor recognizes is not known. No base-level quality is on record; no much larger clone is a single base apart. From its cysteine to its phenylalanine, the CDR3 spans 13 amino acids. The retained sequence is limited to the CDR3, 39 bases, with the frame set at the first base. Trimming takes 7 bases from V and 8 bases from J, and the germline ends sit 17 bases apart. This sample is drawn from a study of T cells in Graves' hyperthyroidism and ophthalmopathy (dated by TCRdb to between 2018 and 2021). In terms of the full investigation: Peripheral blood was sampled at the time of initial diagnosis, prior to any treatment. TCR V-J signatures able to tell the groups apart were searched for in a discovery cohort of 100 patients, of whom 43 had Graves' ophthalmopathy and around 56 had stable Graves' hyperthyroidism. Prospective prediction of ophthalmopathy was tested in an independent validation cohort of 18 hyperthyroidism patients and around 16 patients who later progressed to ophthalmopathy. The 100 discovery patients were randomly split 7:3 into training and test sets. Thyroid tissue and blood T-cell repertoires from more than 5 Graves' hyperthyroidism patients were also compared in the study. Following sampling, methimazole starting at 30 mg daily was given to hyperthyroidism patients, and high-dose intravenous methylprednisolone was given to ophthalmopathy patients. The paper describes TCR Vbeta CDR3 sequencing of 140 or so peripheral blood samples, made up of under 50 ophthalmopathy patients, 70 to 75 hyperthyroidism patients and 17 progressor patients. General conclusions and limits of the study: Most expanded thyroid clonotypes (frequency above 0.001) were also found in blood, which suggests that blood repertoires may mirror thyroid immune responses. Sample size was not statistically predetermined, and investigators were not blinded to group allocation. A 13 V-J signature model separated ophthalmopathy from stable hyperthyroidism, with roughly 88% sensitivity and approximately 81% specificity in cross-validation and 80%/75% in testing. In validation, the model predicted progression to ophthalmopathy with just under 71% sensitivity and 72% to 85% specificity, a median of approximately 6.5 months before onset.

A patient counted as having stable Graves' hyperthyroidism if no progression to ophthalmopathy occurred over 18 months of follow-up. Hyperthyroidism patients were aged 18 to 65 years and newly diagnosed, with disease duration of less than 2 months. Any patient with an uncontrolled infection, another autoimmune disease, pregnancy or lactation was excluded. Diagnoses were established on the basis of clinical symptoms, serum thyroxine and TRAb, thyroid ultrasound, and orbital computed tomography. PBMCs were isolated from approximately 10 ml of fresh peripheral blood by Ficoll-Paque density gradient centrifugation. Total RNA was extracted using Trizol reagent, and RNA quality was assessed on an Agilent 2100 Bioanalyzer. Amplification of TCR beta CDR3 regions was carried out from RNA transcripts. The TCR CDR3 was subjected to a first round of RT-PCR using the HTBI primer set and the Qiagen OneStep RT-PCR kit. A second multiplex PCR round built the libraries, followed by size selection and purification. Libraries were sequenced paired-end with 100 bp reads on an Illumina HiSeq2000. Under the source paper's analysis protocol: SOAPnuke was used to process the raw data, with reads discarded if the reads contained adapters or uncalled bases, had a mean Phred below 15, or lacked an exact constant-primer or identifier match. High-quality paired reads were merged with COPE v1.2.5, and unique nucleotide sequences were defined as clonotypes. MiTCR v1.1 was used to align clonotypes to the IMGT TRBV, TRBD and TRBJ reference segments. Analysis was restricted to V-J combinations with a frequency above 0.0001, which covered about 99% of repertoires. A TCS score was defined as the ratio between F50 (clonal expansion) and ExV (chaos), using BLOSUM62-based TCRdist between CDR3 peptides within each V-J. Welch's t-statistics and random forest reduced 514 V-J features to 13, which were used in a naive Bayes classifier (R e1071). The similarity between thyroid and blood repertoires was quantified using the Morisita-Horn index. TCRdb reprocessed the public reads (quality trimming at Q25 with fastp, clone calling with MiXCR) and kept in-frame beta chains. CDR3 protein sequences are deduplicated, and each keeps its most common genes and DNA. TCRdb, not the authors, supplied the V and J calls. For this sample there are about 680,000 distinct CDR3 sequences; about 35% appear just once. Around 32% of the sample lies in the top ten.

Sequenced: blood. The TCR originated in a woman aged 40 to 50 with Graves' hyperthyroidism. Here the chain combines TRBV12-3 or TRBV12-4 and TRBJ1-2; there is no confident call for the D gene. CDR3 region: CASTISFSEGYTF. The DNA sequence is as follows: TGTGCCAGCACCATATCATTCTCAGAGGGCTACACCTTC.